The rows below give T cell receptor beta chains drawn from one sample of a study of molecular identifiers for immune sequencing clone quantification. TCRdb re-called the PCR reads with MiXCR, one entry per CDR3 protein. The sample gives tens of thousands of distinct CDR3 sequences, over 15% of which show up once; 0.99% is in the top ten. Sequenced material: naive CD8+ T cells from blood, with Jurkat cell RNA spiked in. All receptors derive from a human donor in good health. Some libraries in this study had Jurkat cell RNA spiked in. Both conserved end residues are part of each CDR3. Fields, in order: J gene, clone size, V gene, D gene, CDR3 DNA, CDR3 protein. A D gene is named only where the DNA matches it firmly. Clone size is shown for a subset of rows, as once, few, many or a class of expanded clone.

TRBJ2-7 | medium-sized | TRBV29-1 | . | TGCAGCGTTGAAGTACAGGGGAGGATGGAGCAGTACTTC | CSVEVQGRMEQYF
TRBJ2-2 | many | TRBV19 | . | TGTGCCAGTAGTATAGCGTCTCGCGGCACCGGGGAGCTGTTTTTT | CASSIASRGTGELFF
TRBJ2-3 | many | TRBV27 | . | TGTGCCAGCAGTTTCCCCCCGTCAACCACAGATACGCAGTATTTT | CASSFPPSTTDTQYF
TRBJ1-1 | . | TRBV11-2 | . | TGTGCCAGCAGCTTAGGAGGGAGTTGGAGGATTTACTCCGAAGCTTTCTTT | CASSLGGSWRIYSEAFF
TRBJ2-7 | few | TRBV28 | TRBD2 | TGTGCCAGCAGAACGGGACTAGCGGGAGGGCCGGCCGGCGAGCAGTACTTC | CASRTGLAGGPAGEQYF
TRBJ2-7 | many | TRBV28 | TRBD2 | TGTGCCAGCAGCCCTAGCGGGAATCGCTACGAGCAGTACTTC | CASSPSGNRYEQYF
TRBJ1-1 | many | TRBV27 | . | TGTGCCAGCCGGAGGGGAGATGGGGCTGAAGCTTTCTTT | CASRRGDGAEAFF
TRBJ2-2 | . | TRBV9 | TRBD2 | TGTGCCAGCACCGTATCGGGGGGCGGGGAGCTGTTTTTT | CASTVSGGGELFF
TRBJ2-1 | many | TRBV4-1 | . | TGCGCCAGCAGCAACACCCCGTTGGCAGGGATGCATGAGCAGTTCTTC | CASSNTPLAGMHEQFF
TRBJ2-3 | medium-sized | TRBV5-1 | . | TGCGCCAGCAGCTTGGAGCCGCAGACTAGCACAGATACGCAGTATTTT | CASSLEPQTSTDTQYF
TRBJ1-5 | many | TRBV6-6 | TRBD1 | TGTGCCAGCAGTGACGGGACAGCGTGGAGTCAGCCCCAGCATTTT | CASSDGTAWSQPQHF
TRBJ2-7 | many | TRBV10-2 | . | TGCGCCAGCAGTTCCGGGGACCGGACCGAGCAGTACTTC | CASSSGDRTEQYF
TRBJ2-7 | many | TRBV7-2 | . | TGTGCCAGCAACGAAGCCGCCGGGAGCCCCTACGAGCAGTACTTC | CASNEAAGSPYEQYF
TRBJ1-1 | many | TRBV7-9 | . | TGTGCCAGCAGCTTCCCCAACACTGAAGCTTTCTTT | CASSFPNTEAFF
TRBJ1-1 | many | TRBV9 | . | TGTGCCAGCAGCGTAGCCCCAGGGGCTGACACTGAAGCTTTCTTT | CASSVAPGADTEAFF
TRBJ2-7 | many | TRBV6-5 | TRBD2 | TGTGCCAGCCATTCATTAGCGGGATCAACCTACGAGCAGTACTTC | CASHSLAGSTYEQYF
TRBJ1-1 | many | TRBV5-6 | TRBD1 | TGTGCCAGCAGCCCCGGGCAGGGGGCCACTGAAGCTTTCTTT | CASSPGQGATEAFF
TRBJ1-1 | many | TRBV9 | TRBD1 | TGTGCCAGCAGCCCACAGGGGTTTAACACTGAAGCTTTCTTT | CASSPQGFNTEAFF
TRBJ2-5 | many | TRBV5-1 | . | TGCGCCAGCAGCGACGACACGCAAGAGACCCAGTACTTC | CASSDDTQETQYF
TRBJ2-7 | many | TRBV10-3 | TRBD1 | TGTGCCATCGGGGGACAGGGGGGCTACGAGCAGTACTTC | CAIGGQGGYEQYF
TRBJ2-3 | many | TRBV20-1 | TRBD1 | TGCAGTGCCCAGGGGGCAAGTGAGGCGGCAGATACGCAGTATTTT | CSAQGASEAADTQYF
TRBJ1-5 | many | TRBV7-9 | TRBD1 | TGTGCCAGCAGCTCCCGGACAGGGGGTCCTCAGCCCCAGCATTTT | CASSSRTGGPQPQHF
TRBJ2-7 | . | TRBV30 | TRBD1 | TGTGCCTGGGGACAGGACTACGAGCAGTACTTC | CAWGQDYEQYF
TRBJ2-4 | many | TRBV5-1 | . | TGCGCCAGCAGCTTGGACAGCACGCTAGCCAAAAACATTCAGTACTTC | CASSLDSTLAKNIQYF
TRBJ1-5 | few | TRBV20-1 | . | TGCAGTGTCCGCCTGAGCAATCAGCCCCAGCATTTT | CSVRLSNQPQHF
TRBJ2-3 | . | TRBV29-1 | TRBD2 | TGCAGCGTAATGGGACTAGCGGGAGGCACAGATACGCAGTATTTT | CSVMGLAGGTDTQYF
TRBJ2-2 | medium-sized | TRBV7-2 | TRBD2 | TGTGCCAGCAGCCCTCTAGCGGTCCCCGGGGAGCTGTTTTTT | CASSPLAVPGELFF
TRBJ2-7 | many | TRBV20-1 | . | TGCAGTGCTAGGGACCGCTCCTACGAGCAGTACTTC | CSARDRSYEQYF
TRBJ2-7 | medium-sized | TRBV4-1 | . | TGCGCCAGCAGCCCAACATACAGGGTCGAGCAGTACTTC | CASSPTYRVEQYF
TRBJ1-5 | medium-sized | TRBV9 | . | TGTGCCAGCAGCGTAGGGGCAGGAAATCAGCCCCAGCATTTT | CASSVGAGNQPQHF
TRBJ2-5 | many | TRBV7-9 | TRBD2 | TGTGCCAGCAACCCGACTAGCGCTGAAGAGACCCAGTACTTC | CASNPTSAEETQYF
TRBJ2-7 | . | TRBV4-3 | TRBD1 | TGCGCCAGTAGCCAAGATCTAGGACAGGGGAAACACGAGCAGTACTTC | CASSQDLGQGKHEQYF